This T cell receptor beta chain was captured in a study of T cells in Graves' hyperthyroidism and ophthalmopathy. Study observations and caveats: The majority of expanded thyroid clonotypes above 0.001 also appeared in blood. Ophthalmopathy was model-predicted a median around seven months pre-onset.

The PBMCs were sourced from fresh peripheral blood (around 10 ml). RNA transcripts yielded amplified TCR beta CDR3 regions. TCR CDR3 underwent first-round RT-PCR with the HTBI primer set. TCRdb processed the multiplex PCR reads anew with MiXCR; each CDR3 protein has one entry. Of around 420,000 distinct CDR3 sequences in the sample, 15% to 18% were seen once. This CDR3 region has 15 residues. Germline V gene data show CDR1 as SNHLY and CDR2 as FYNNEI. V trimming: 5 bases; J trimming: 2 bases; junction bases outside the gene matches: 5. This clonotype was seen repeatedly, ten times or more. Its target is not known.

The rearrangement links TRBV2 to TRBJ1-2; 10 nucleotides agree with TRBD1. The receptor was derived from a woman aged 18 to 35 with Graves' hyperthyroidism. Sequenced: blood. CDR3 nucleotide sequence: TGTGCCAGCAGTCCCGACAGGGGGCAAAACTATGGCTACACCTTC. It encodes CASSPDRGQNYGYTF.